The 7 T cell receptor beta chains below come from one sample, sequenced in a study of shared clonotypes between healthy human individuals. Naive-designated CD8 cells lacked CD45RO, were positively enriched for CCR7, and omitted terminally differentiated effector memory CD45RA+ cells. TCRdb's table, derived via immunoSEQ multiplex PCR, lists solely in-frame clones and lacks some. The sample lists about 750,000 clones; 92% were seen once. Sequencing used naive CD8+ T cells sorted from blood. The receptors shown here come from a man between 25 and 39 years old in good health.

Details on this clone: Distinct nucleotide sequences in the sample also encode this CDR3. The rearrangement joins TRBV27 to TRBJ2-7; tentative D call: TRBD2 (6 bases). Germline assignment: CDR1 MNHEY and CDR2 SMNVEV (reference sequence). V was shortened by 5 bases and J by 1 base, with 9 bases between the two germline ends. This CDR3 spans 13 amino acids. CDR3 sequence (DNA): TGTGCCAGCAGTCTAGCGCCTTCCTACGAGCAGTACTTC. Translated: CASSLAPSYEQYF.

The V and J genes are TRBV21-1 and TRBJ2-5; the table's D call of TRBD1 was not tested on the DNA. TRBV21-1 is assigned pseudogene status. The CDR3 length is 16 residues. The CDR3, as DNA: TGTGCCAGCAGCAAAGCTGGCAGGGGGAACCAAGAGACCCAGTACTTC. Protein sequence: CASSKAGRGNQETQYF.

The chain recombines TRBV4-1 with TRBJ1-1; the D is unclear. Germline assignment: CDR1 MGHRA and CDR2 YSYEKL. The ends were cut back, 4 bases at V and 0 bases at J, with 15 bases in the middle. The CDR3 extends over 16 amino acids. This CDR3 is CASSRNDFGLNTEAFF. Written as DNA, the CDR3 is TGCGCCAGCAGCCGGAACGATTTCGGACTGAACACTGAAGCTTTCTTT.

Here the CDR3 DNA reads TGTGCCAGCAGCTCATTCGTGACAAAGCTCGTCTACGAGCAGTACTTC. It yields the protein CASSSFVTKLVYEQYF. The genes are TRBV11-2 and TRBJ2-7, with unresolved D. V lost 4 bases, J lost 3 bases, and 19 bases lay in between. The CDR3 is 16 residues long. Germline V lookup: CDR1 SGHAT, CDR2 FQNNGV.

The genes are TRBV7-9 and TRBJ2-3; TRBD1 matches 8 bases. The CDR3 sequence is 18 residues long. The junction had 12 bases not matched to a gene; V was cut back by 4 bases and J by 0 bases. The germline gives CDR1 SEHNR, CDR2 FQNEAQ (reference sequence). The CDR3, as DNA: TGTGCCAGCAGCTCCTTACAGGGGGTCGGGACTAGCACAGATACGCAGTATTTT. Its translation: CASSSLQGVGTSTDTQYF.

V is TRBV29-1 and J is TRBJ2-1; the D gene could be TRBD1 or TRBD2 (5 bases each). The germline CDR1 and CDR2 sequences are SQVTM and ANQGSEA. The length of the CDR3 is 17 residues. The ends were cut back, 4 bases at V and 4 bases at J, with 23 bases in the middle. CDR3 sequence reads: CSVVQGEGAVTYNEQFF. In DNA form, the CDR3 reads TGCAGCGTTGTGCAGGGTGAGGGAGCTGTAACATACAATGAGCAGTTCTTC.

The J gene is TRBJ2-7, the V gene TRBV2; a possible D gene is TRBD1 (5 bases). Trimming left V 7 bases short and J 3 bases short, with 10 bases between. The germline V gene encodes CDR1 SNHLY and CDR2 FYNNEI. CDR3 size: 12 residues. In DNA form, the CDR3 reads TGTGCCAGCATTCAGGGATACTACGAGCAGTACTTC. This sequence encodes CASIQGYYEQYF.